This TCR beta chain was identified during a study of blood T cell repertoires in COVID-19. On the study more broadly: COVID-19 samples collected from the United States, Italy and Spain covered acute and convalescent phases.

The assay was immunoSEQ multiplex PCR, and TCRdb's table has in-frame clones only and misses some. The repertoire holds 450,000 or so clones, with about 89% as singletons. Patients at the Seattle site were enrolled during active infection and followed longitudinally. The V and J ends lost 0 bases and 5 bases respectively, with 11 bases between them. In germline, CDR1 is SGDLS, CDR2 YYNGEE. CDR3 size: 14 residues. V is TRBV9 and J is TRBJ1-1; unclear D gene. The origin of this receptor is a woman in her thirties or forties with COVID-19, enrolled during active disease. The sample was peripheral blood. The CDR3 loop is CASSVVLGLTEAFF. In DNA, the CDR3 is TGTGCCAGCAGCGTAGTCCTGGGCCTAACTGAAGCTTTCTTT.